Below are 14 T cell receptor beta chains sequenced from a single sample in a study of T-cell reconstitution after alpha-beta-depleted transplantation in children. Researchers prepared the TCRbeta library using unique molecular identifiers, the study reports. Each CDR3 protein gets one entry after TCRdb re-called the PCR reads with MiXCR. The data show some 440,000 distinct CDR3 sequences, 15% to 20% seen once. Here the sequenced sample was PBMCs, mostly from graft donor cells, taken 360 days after TCRalphabeta/CD19-depleted stem cell transplant. These receptors originate from a boy in the first two years of life who had a stem cell transplant for Wiskott-Aldrich syndrome, so the T cells may come from the graft donor.

This rearrangement joins TRBV2 to TRBJ2-1; 10 bases fit TRBD2. Trimming cost V 5 bases and J 9 bases; bases outside gene matches: 4. The germline V gene encodes CDR1 SNHLY and CDR2 FYNNEI. The CDR3 sequence is 13 residues long. CDR3 nucleotides: TGTGCCAGCAGTAGGACTAGCGGTCCTGAGCAGTTCTTC. Residues: CASSRTSGPEQFF.

This rearrangement joins TRBV12-3 or TRBV12-4 to TRBJ1-5; D is possibly TRBD1 (5 bases). The CDR3 covers 14 residues. V lost 2 bases and J 3 bases, leaving 8 bases between the germline ends. CDR3 in DNA: TGTGCCAGCAGTTTACAGGGTTACAATCAGCCCCAGCATTTT. The encoded protein is CASSLQGYNQPQHF.

This clonotype has just a few counts. The rearrangement uses TRBV4-2 and TRBJ2-1; D is perhaps TRBD1 (6 bases). In germline, CDR1 is LGHNA, CDR2 YNFKEQ. V shed 5 bases and J shed 4 bases, with 18 bases lying between them. The CDR3 sequence is 16 residues long. The CDR3 spells CASSTSSGTSYNEQFF. In nucleotides, the CDR3 is TGTGCCAGCAGCACCTCCTCCGGGACATCTTACAATGAGCAGTTCTTC.

This clonotype was counted only a few times. The gene calls are TRBV6-2 or TRBV6-3 and TRBJ1-5, with D possibly matching TRBD1 (5 bases). The CDR3 length is 15 residues. Germline-derived CDR1 and CDR2 are MNHEY and SVGEGT. V gave up 6 bases and J gave up 7 bases, with 19 bases separating them. In nucleotides, the CDR3 is TGTGCCAGCAGCCGTTTGGGGGGTGTTGGGCAGCCCCAGCATTTT. Translated, it gives CASSRLGGVGQPQHF.

This clonotype was picked up many times. This sequence joins TRBV5-6 and TRBJ2-3; D is uncertain. This CDR3 region has 12 residues. The ends were cut back, 5 bases at V and 2 bases at J, with 6 bases in the middle. The germline gives CDR1 SGHDT, CDR2 YYEEEE. The CDR3 bases are TGTGCCAGCAGGTACGACACAGATACGCAGTATTTT. It translates to CASRYDTDTQYF.

The chain recombines TRBV6-1 with TRBJ1-2, with D perhaps TRBD1 (5 bases). Germline V gene sequence: CDR1 MNHNS, CDR2 SASEGT. The CDR3 runs 13 residues. Trimming stripped 8 bases from V and 4 bases from J, with 14 bases between. The CDR3 is CASYRGRSYGYTF. The CDR3 coding sequence is TGTGCCAGCTATCGGGGACGTAGCTATGGCTACACCTTC.

In its sample, this clonotype was seen many times. J is TRBJ2-5 and V is TRBV10-3; the match to TRBD2 covers 9 bases. The CDR3 loop spans 14 amino acids. J gave up 2 bases and V 4 bases, and 2 bases lay outside the gene matches. The germline V gene has CDR1 ENHRY and CDR2 SYGVKD. The chain's CDR3 is CAISVSGGQETQYF. Written as DNA, the CDR3 is TGTGCCATCAGTGTAAGCGGGGGGCAAGAGACCCAGTACTTC.

The chain is built from TRBV14 and TRBJ2-7; possible D gene TRBD2, 6 bases. The CDR3 consists of 15 residues. V lost 5 bases and J 3 bases, leaving 17 bases between the germline ends. Germline lookup yields CDR1 SGHDN and CDR2 FVKESK. The DNA of the CDR3 is TGTGCCAGCAGCAGAGGAGGGGCTAGCCGCTACGAGCAGTACTTC. This encodes CASSRGGASRYEQYF. The variable domain in full, completed from reference TRBV14 and TRBJ2-7, reads EAGVTQFPSHSVIEKGQTVTLRCDPISGHDNLYWYRRVMGKEIKFLLHFVKESKQDESGMPNNRFLAERTGGTYSTLKVQPAELEDSGVYFCASSRGGASRYEQYFGPGTRLTVT.

This chain connects TRBV11-2 to TRBJ2-2; 9 bases agree with TRBD2. The CDR3 runs 13 residues. Germline V gene sequence: CDR1 SGHAT, CDR2 FQNNGV. The J segment lost 7 bases and the V segment lost 10 bases, leaving 7 bases of the junction unmatched. The CDR3 sequence: CAIGTSLDGELFF. The CDR3 coding sequence is TGTGCCATCGGGACTAGCCTCGACGGGGAGCTGTTTTTT.

This clonotype was observed a handful of times. In nucleotides, the CDR3 is TGTGCCAGCAGACCCCCCGGGGATGAGCAGTTCTTC. It codes for CASRPPGDEQFF. The chain carries TRBV12-3 or TRBV12-4 and TRBJ2-1; maybe TRBD2 (5 bases). V was cut by 6 bases and J by 8 bases, with 11 bases left in between. The CDR3 extends over 12 amino acids.

The chain links TRBV18 to TRBJ2-7; a weak D match, TRBD2 (5 bases). Germline V CDR1 and CDR2: KGHSH, LQKENI. V lost 6 bases, J lost 0 bases, and 12 bases lay in between. The CDR3 covers 14 residues. This CDR3 reads CASSEGLRSYEQYF. CDR3 sequence (DNA): TGTGCCAGCTCGGAAGGACTTCGCTCCTACGAGCAGTACTTC.

The J gene is TRBJ2-3, the V gene TRBV7-2; 7 bases align to TRBD1. Trimming took 6 bases from V and 2 from J; bases not matched to a gene: 5. Germline V lookup: CDR1 SGHTA, CDR2 FQGNSA. The CDR3 sequence is 14 residues long. CDR3 nucleotide sequence: TGTGCCAGCAGGGGGACAGTCCCCACAGATACGCAGTATTTT. Amino acids: CASRGTVPTDTQYF.

This clonotype was seen more than once but under ten times. V and J are TRBV20-1 and TRBJ2-3, with 7 bases fitting TRBD2. Germline V gene sequence: CDR1 DFQATT, CDR2 SNEGSKA (reference sequence). The length of the CDR3 is 18 residues. Trimming removed 2 bases from V and 1 base from J; junction bases left unmatched: 15. Written as DNA, the CDR3 is TGCAGTGCTAGATTACAGCGGGGAGCTCCCCGAGGCACAGATACGCAGTATTTT. It is translated as CSARLQRGAPRGTDTQYF.

This clonotype came up a few times. V and J are TRBV20-1 and TRBJ1-2, with 10 bases that match TRBD1. The CDR3 extends over 12 amino acids. Germline V gene data show CDR1 as DFQATT and CDR2 as SNEGSKA (reference sequence). J was trimmed by 4 bases and V by 5 bases; bases with no gene match: 1. CDR3 sequence reads: CSARDRGYGYTF. CDR3 bases: TGCAGTGCTCGGGACAGGGGCTATGGCTACACCTTC.